What follows are 16 T cell receptor beta chains derived from one specimen sequenced in a study of blood T cell repertoires in COVID-19. Here immunoSEQ multiplex PCR was the method, and the copy in TCRdb shows in-frame clones only, minus some. The table lists about 200,000 clones, around 85% of them singletons, with roughly 3% in the top ten. Sequencing was carried out using peripheral blood. The receptors shown here come from a man aged 55 to 70 with acute or convalescent COVID-19.

This clone has a single count. The chain is built from TRBV6-5 and TRBJ2-7; 9 bases are shared with TRBD1. This CDR3 contains 15 residues. Germline CDR1 reads MNHEY; CDR2 reads SVGAGI. J lost 3 bases, V lost 6 bases, and 9 bases had no gene match. The CDR3 DNA is TGTGCCAGCAGCCCCCTGGGGACAGGGAGCTACGAGCAGTACTTC. Translating it yields CASSPLGTGSYEQYF.

The rearrangement uses TRBV9 and TRBJ2-2; 12 positions match TRBD1. In germline, CDR1 is SGDLS, CDR2 YYNGEE. This CDR3 comprises 17 residues. The V segment lost 3 bases and the J segment 3 bases; nucleotides outside the gene matches: 6. This chain's CDR3 is CASSERDRGPYTGELFF. CDR3 DNA: TGTGCCAGCAGCGAGCGGGACAGGGGGCCTTACACCGGGGAGCTGTTTTTT. Supplemented by reference TRBV9 and TRBJ2-2, the full variable domain reads DSGVTQTPKHLITATGQRVTLRCSPRSGDLSVYWYQQSLDQGLQFLIQYYNGEERAKGNILERFSAQQFPDLHSELNLSSLELGDSALYFCASSERDRGPYTGELFFGEGSRLTVL.

The V gene is TRBV7-2, the J gene TRBJ1-2; TRBD1 might be the D (6 bases). The V end lost 1 base, the J end lost 1 base, and 13 bases lay between the germline ends. This CDR3 has 16 residues. Germline assignment: CDR1 SGHTA and CDR2 FQGNSA. The CDR3 DNA is TGTGCCAGCAGCTTAGGTATGGCCAGGGGTAACTATGGCTACACCTTC. Protein: CASSLGMARGNYGYTF. Drawing the rest from reference TRBV7-2 and TRBJ1-2, the complete variable domain is GAGVSQSPSNKVTEKGKDVELRCDPISGHTALYWYRQSLGQGLEFLIYFQGNSAPDKSGLPSDRFSAERTGGSVSTLTIQRTQQEDSAVYLCASSLGMARGNYGYTFGSGTRLTVV.

The chain recombines TRBV6-2 or TRBV6-3 with TRBJ1-2; possibly TRBD1 for D (5 bases). This CDR3 region has 14 residues. Deletions cut 0 bases from V and 8 bases from J, with 13 bases between. Germline assignment: CDR1 MNHEY and CDR2 SVGEGT. Written as DNA, the CDR3 is TGTGCCAGCAGTTACTCGCGGGGGATAGAGGGCTACACCTTC. Residues: CASSYSRGIEGYTF.

The rearrangement joins TRBV6-1 to TRBJ1-4, with 7 bases fitting TRBD1. The CDR3 is 19 residues long. After removal of 2 bases from V and 3 bases from J, the junction contained 15 bases not matched to a gene. CDR1 and CDR2 (germline): MNHNS, SASEGT. CDR3 in DNA: TGTGCCAGCAGTGAATCCCGGGCGGCCCAGGGGGACGCTAATGAAAAACTGTTTTTT. It encodes CASSESRAAQGDANEKLFF.

The chain joins TRBV6-5 to TRBJ2-5, with D tentatively TRBD2 (5 bases). This CDR3 has 12 amino acids. Germline V gene sequence: CDR1 MNHEY, CDR2 SVGAGI. V was cut by 6 bases and J by 7 bases, with 12 bases left in between. CDR3 sequence (DNA): TGTGCCAGCAGCGAGTACGCGGGGACCCAGTACTTC. Translation: CASSEYAGTQYF.

This clone was counted once. The genes are TRBV27 and TRBJ2-2; 9 nucleotides align to TRBD2. Germline values: CDR1 MNHEY, CDR2 SMNVEV (reference sequence). The junction had 6 bases not matched to a gene; V was cut back by 8 bases and J by 2 bases. CDR3 length: 15 amino acids. CDR3 DNA: TGTGCCAGCGGCCGACTAGCGGCTAACACCGGGGAGCTGTTTTTT. The encoded protein is CASGRLAANTGELFF.

The V gene is TRBV28, the J gene TRBJ1-1; unclear D gene. The CDR3 is 12 residues long. Germline CDR1 reads MDHEN; CDR2 reads SYDVKM. The ends were cut back, 4 bases at V and 3 bases at J, with 6 bases in the middle. The CDR3 region has the DNA TGTGCCAGCAGTTCAGTGGACACTGAAGCTTTCTTT. It encodes CASSSVDTEAFF.

V is TRBV19 and J is TRBJ1-5, with a tentative D call TRBD1 (5 bases). V was cut by 3 bases and J by 4 bases, with 13 bases left in between. The CDR3 is 15 residues long. CDR1 is LNHDA and CDR2 is SQIVND in the germline V gene (reference sequence). Here the CDR3 DNA reads TGTGCCAGTAGTATCGGAACTCCAGGGAATCAGCCCCAGCATTTT. It encodes CASSIGTPGNQPQHF.

This clone was recorded a few times. The chain employs TRBV7-9 and TRBJ1-4; tentatively, D is TRBD1 (6 bases). Deletions cut 5 bases from V and 8 bases from J, with 9 bases between. The CDR3 length is 12 residues. Germline-derived CDR1 and CDR2 are SEHNR and FQNEAQ (reference sequence). The CDR3 DNA reads as TGTGCCAGCAGCCCCCAGGGGGAAAAACTGTTTTTT. It is translated as CASSPQGEKLFF.

The chain couples TRBV6-5 to TRBJ2-2, with D hard to call. The CDR3 extends over 13 amino acids. Trimming took off 6 bases at V and 5 bases at J, with 10 bases between the two ends. Germline V CDR1 and CDR2: MNHEY, SVGAGI. The CDR3 DNA reads as TGTGCCAGCAGACAGAGTGGGACCGGGGAGCTGTTTTTT. As protein: CASRQSGTGELFF.

The V call is TRBV2, the J call TRBJ2-2; a possible D gene is TRBD2 (5 bases). The CDR3 covers 15 residues. CDR1 and CDR2 (germline): SNHLY, FYNNEI. V was cut by 7 bases and J by 4 bases, with 16 bases left in between. CDR3 sequence reads: CASTADRGSTGELFF. CDR3 in DNA: TGTGCCAGCACCGCCGACCGGGGATCCACCGGGGAGCTGTTTTTT.

The chain uses TRBV18 and TRBJ2-3, with D tentatively TRBD1 (5 bases). Germline values: CDR1 KGHSH, CDR2 LQKENI. V dropped 2 bases and J dropped 2 bases, with 17 bases sitting between them. This CDR3 region has 17 residues. In DNA, the CDR3 is TGTGCCAGCTCACCAGTCAGGGTCCCCCTCCACACAGATACGCAGTATTTT. This gives the protein CASSPVRVPLHTDTQYF.

The chain uses TRBV25-1 and TRBJ2-1, with TRBD2 identical over 8 bases. J was trimmed by 4 bases and V by 4 bases; bases with no gene match: 6. The CDR3 spans 15 residues. Looked up from germline, CDR1 is MGHDK and CDR2 is SYGVNS. CDR3 residues: CASSVGSGSYNEQFF. The CDR3 DNA sequence: TGTGCCAGCAGTGTGGGAAGCGGGAGTTACAATGAGCAGTTCTTC.

The chain links TRBV18 to TRBJ2-2, with TRBD2 matching over 10 bases. This CDR3 has 17 amino acids. Germline assignment: CDR1 KGHSH and CDR2 LQKENI. Trimming removed 1 base from V and 0 bases from J; junction bases left unmatched: 2. The CDR3 coding sequence is TGTGCCAGCTCACCACGACTAGCGGGCCCGAACACCGGGGAGCTGTTTTTT. Protein product: CASSPRLAGPNTGELFF.

The chain joins TRBV10-3 to TRBJ1-1; 10 bases fit TRBD1. J gave up 10 bases and V 4 bases, and 6 bases lay outside the gene matches. The length of the CDR3 is 13 residues. Germline V gene sequence: CDR1 ENHRY, CDR2 SYGVKD. The CDR3 DNA reads TGTGCCATCAGTGTTCAGACAGGGGGCCTAGCTTTCTTT. Amino acid sequence: CAISVQTGGLAFF.